This is a list of T cell receptor beta chains from one sample in a study of shared clonotypes between healthy human individuals. The data were produced by immunoSEQ multiplex PCR, yet TCRdb's version contains in-frame clones alone and is incomplete. The table includes around 2.1 million clones, around 95% detected once. Sequenced sample: naive CD4+ T cells sorted from blood. The origin of the receptors is a man aged 18-30 years in good health. Each CDR3 is given without its conserved first and last residue.

v_call cdr3_aa
TRBV4-1 ASSLLGLAGNEQF
TRBV27 ASREIRDKRYEQY
TRBV7-7 ASSLGGSGDQETQY
TRBV2 ASSEWSAEQF
TRBV4-3 ASSQEYWREGDEQY
TRBV2 ASSGQAQETQY
TRBV6-5 ASRHDRGPYGYT
TRBV6-1 ASSEPQAGGNSPLH
TRBV7-8 ASSSSNNEKLF
TRBV6-1 ASSESSGRYEQY
TRBV10-3 ASTWNRDGDTQY
TRBV9 ASSVVDRGRGYT
TRBV6-4 ASKPNRTGGSYEQY
TRBV7-9 ASRNKVMGQVSGYT
TRBV5-1 ASSLEGNTDTQY
TRBV6-5 ASSVGRGPYEQY
TRBV9 ASSPSQRTYEQY
TRBV7-7 ASSRGYAVSNEQF
TRBV7-2 ASSISGGAYNEQF
TRBV30 AWRPGQGNYGYT
TRBV5-4 ASSLSDREYGYT
TRBV9 ASSVAQTGAHGYT
TRBV6-5 ASSYSTGWGQETQY
TRBV2 ASRLANNEQF
TRBV10-1 ASSESTNYGYT
TRBV7-9 ASSSRGGLILPYNEQF
TRBV29-1 SVGFAGANTEAF
TRBV29-1 SGTSTNEQY
TRBV10-1 ASSVGTSGYNEQF
TRBV30 AWSVGRTGPGALH
TRBV18 ASSREGGSPLH
TRBV6-5 ASSLMDRGPEQY
TRBV6-5 ASSSPGQGTYEQY
TRBV6-5 ASSYSGGASQPQH
TRBV10-1 ASSQGAGPYEQY